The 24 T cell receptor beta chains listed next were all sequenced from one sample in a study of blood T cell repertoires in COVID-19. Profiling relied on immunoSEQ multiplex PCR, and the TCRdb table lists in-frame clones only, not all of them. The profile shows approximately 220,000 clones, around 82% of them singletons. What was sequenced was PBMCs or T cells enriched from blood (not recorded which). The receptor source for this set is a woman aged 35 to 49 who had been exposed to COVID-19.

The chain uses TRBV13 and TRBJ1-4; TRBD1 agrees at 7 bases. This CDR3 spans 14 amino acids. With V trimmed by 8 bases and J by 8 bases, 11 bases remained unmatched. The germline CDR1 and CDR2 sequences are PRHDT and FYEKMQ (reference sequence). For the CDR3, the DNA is TGTGCCAGCGCGTCCTCAGGGGGTGAGGAAAAACTGTTTTTT. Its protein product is CASASSGGEEKLFF.

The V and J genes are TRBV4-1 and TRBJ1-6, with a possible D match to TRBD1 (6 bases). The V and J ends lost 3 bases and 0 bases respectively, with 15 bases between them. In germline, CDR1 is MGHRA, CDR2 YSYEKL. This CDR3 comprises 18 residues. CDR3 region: CASSQGPGQSSYNSPLHF. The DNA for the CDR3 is TGCGCCAGCAGCCAGGGGCCAGGACAGAGCTCCTATAATTCACCCCTCCACTTT.

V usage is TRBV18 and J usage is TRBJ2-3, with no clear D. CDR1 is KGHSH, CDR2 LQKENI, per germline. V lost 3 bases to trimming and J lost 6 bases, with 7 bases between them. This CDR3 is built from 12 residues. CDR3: CASSPYLDTQYF. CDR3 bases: TGTGCCAGCTCACCCTATTTGGATACGCAGTATTTT.

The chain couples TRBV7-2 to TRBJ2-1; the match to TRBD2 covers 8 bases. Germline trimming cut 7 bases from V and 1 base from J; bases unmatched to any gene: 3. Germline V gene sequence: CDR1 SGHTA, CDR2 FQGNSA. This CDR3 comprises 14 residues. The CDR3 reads CASKGGGSYNEQFF. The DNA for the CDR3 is TGTGCCAGCAAGGGCGGGGGGTCCTACAATGAGCAGTTCTTC.

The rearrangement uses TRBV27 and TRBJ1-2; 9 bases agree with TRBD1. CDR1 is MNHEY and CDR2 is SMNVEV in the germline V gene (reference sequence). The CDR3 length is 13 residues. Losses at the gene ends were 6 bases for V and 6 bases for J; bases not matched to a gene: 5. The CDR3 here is CASRTQGADGYTF. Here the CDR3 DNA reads TGTGCCAGCAGGACACAGGGGGCGGATGGCTACACCTTC.

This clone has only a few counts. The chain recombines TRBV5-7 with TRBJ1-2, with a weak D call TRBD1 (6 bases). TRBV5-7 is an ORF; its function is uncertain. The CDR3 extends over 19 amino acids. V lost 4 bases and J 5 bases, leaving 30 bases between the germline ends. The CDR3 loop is CASSPNYRVPSWNVYGYTF. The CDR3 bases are TGTGCCAGCAGCCCGAACTACAGGGTGCCTAGTTGGAACGTATATGGCTACACCTTC.

The CDR3 protein is CASSERRGDSSYEQYF. In DNA form, the CDR3 reads TGTGCCAGCAGCGAAAGGCGCGGGGACTCCTCCTACGAGCAGTACTTC. The genes are TRBV7-2 and TRBJ2-7; D is perhaps TRBD2 (6 bases). The CDR3 extends over 16 amino acids. Germline-derived CDR1 and CDR2 are SGHTA and FQGNSA. Trimming cost V 5 bases and J 0 bases, with 17 bases left between them.

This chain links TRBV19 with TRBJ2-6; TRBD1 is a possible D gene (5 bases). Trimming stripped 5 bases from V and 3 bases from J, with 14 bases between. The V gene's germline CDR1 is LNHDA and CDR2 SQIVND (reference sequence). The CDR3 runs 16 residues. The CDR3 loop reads CASSLRGALGANVLTF. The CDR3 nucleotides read TGTGCCAGTAGTTTAAGGGGTGCTCTTGGGGCCAACGTCCTGACTTTC.

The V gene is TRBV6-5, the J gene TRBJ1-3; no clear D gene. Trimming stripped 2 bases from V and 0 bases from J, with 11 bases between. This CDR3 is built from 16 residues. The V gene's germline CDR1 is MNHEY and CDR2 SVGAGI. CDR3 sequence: CASSYERLNSGNTIYF. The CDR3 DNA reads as TGTGCCAGCAGTTACGAAAGACTGAACTCTGGAAACACCATATATTTT.

The chain's CDR3 is CASSQDLADASSTDTQYF. In nucleotides, the CDR3 is TGCGCCAGCAGCCAAGATCTAGCAGACGCTTCTAGCACAGATACGCAGTATTTT. The chain links TRBV4-3 to TRBJ2-3, with D maybe TRBD2 (5 bases). This CDR3 comprises 18 residues. Deletions cut 0 bases from V and 0 bases from J, with 16 bases between. Germline CDR1 reads LGHNA; CDR2 reads YSLEER.

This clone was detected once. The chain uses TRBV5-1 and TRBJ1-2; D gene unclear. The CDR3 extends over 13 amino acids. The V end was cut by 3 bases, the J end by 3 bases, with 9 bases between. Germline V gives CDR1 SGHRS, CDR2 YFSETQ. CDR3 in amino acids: CASSSEGYYGYTF. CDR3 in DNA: TGCGCCAGCAGCTCGGAGGGATACTATGGCTACACCTTC.

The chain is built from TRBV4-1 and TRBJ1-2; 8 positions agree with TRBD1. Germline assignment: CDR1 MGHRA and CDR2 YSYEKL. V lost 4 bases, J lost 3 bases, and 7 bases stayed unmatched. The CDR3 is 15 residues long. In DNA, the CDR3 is TGCGCCAGCAGCCTTACAGGACAGGGTGACTATGGCTACACCTTC. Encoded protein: CASSLTGQGDYGYTF.

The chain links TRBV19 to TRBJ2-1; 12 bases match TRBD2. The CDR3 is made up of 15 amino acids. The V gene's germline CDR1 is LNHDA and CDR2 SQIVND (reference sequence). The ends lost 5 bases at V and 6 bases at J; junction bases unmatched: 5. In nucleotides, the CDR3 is TGTGCCAGTAGTCCTAGCGGGGGGGCCTTCAATGAGCAGTTCTTC. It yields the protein CASSPSGGAFNEQFF.

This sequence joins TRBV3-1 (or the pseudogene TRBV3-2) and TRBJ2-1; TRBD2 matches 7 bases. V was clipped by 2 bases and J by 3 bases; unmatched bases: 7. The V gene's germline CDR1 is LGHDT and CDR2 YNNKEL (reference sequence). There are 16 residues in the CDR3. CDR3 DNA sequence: TGTGCCAGCAGCCAATTAGGCGGGGGAGTCTACAATGAGCAGTTCTTC. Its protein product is CASSQLGGGVYNEQFF.

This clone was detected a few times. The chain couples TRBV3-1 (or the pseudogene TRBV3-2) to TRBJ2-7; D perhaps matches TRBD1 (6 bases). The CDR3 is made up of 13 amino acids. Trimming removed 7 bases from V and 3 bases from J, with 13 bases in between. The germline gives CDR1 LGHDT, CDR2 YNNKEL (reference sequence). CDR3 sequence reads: CASTRVGGYEQYF. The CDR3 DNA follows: TGTGCCAGCACCCGGGTAGGGGGCTACGAGCAGTACTTC.

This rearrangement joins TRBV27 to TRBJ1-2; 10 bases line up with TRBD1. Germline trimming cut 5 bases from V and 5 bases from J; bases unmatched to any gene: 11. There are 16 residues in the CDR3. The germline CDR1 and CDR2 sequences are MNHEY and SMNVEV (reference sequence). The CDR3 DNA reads TGTGCCAGCAGTCGAATCGGACAGGGGGGATTGTATGGCTACACCTTC. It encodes CASSRIGQGGLYGYTF.

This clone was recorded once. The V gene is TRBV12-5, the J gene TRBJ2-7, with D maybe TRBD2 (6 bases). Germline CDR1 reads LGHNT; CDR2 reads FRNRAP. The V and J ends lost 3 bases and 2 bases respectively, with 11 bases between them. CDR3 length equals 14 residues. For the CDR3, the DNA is TGTGCTAGTGGTTTAAAAGCGGGCCCCTACGAGCAGTACTTC. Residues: CASGLKAGPYEQYF.

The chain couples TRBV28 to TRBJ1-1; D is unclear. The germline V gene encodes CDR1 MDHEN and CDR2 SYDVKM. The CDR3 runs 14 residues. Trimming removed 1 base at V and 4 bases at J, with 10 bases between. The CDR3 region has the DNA TGTGCCAGCAGTTTATCGGGGTTCGGCACTGAAGCTTTCTTT. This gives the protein CASSLSGFGTEAFF.

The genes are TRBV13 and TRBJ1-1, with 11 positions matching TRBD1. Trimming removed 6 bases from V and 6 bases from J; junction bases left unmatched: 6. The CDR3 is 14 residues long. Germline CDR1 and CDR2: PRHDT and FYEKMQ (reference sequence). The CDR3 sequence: CASRYRDRGAEAFF. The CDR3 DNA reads TGTGCCAGCAGATACCGGGACAGGGGGGCTGAAGCTTTCTTT.

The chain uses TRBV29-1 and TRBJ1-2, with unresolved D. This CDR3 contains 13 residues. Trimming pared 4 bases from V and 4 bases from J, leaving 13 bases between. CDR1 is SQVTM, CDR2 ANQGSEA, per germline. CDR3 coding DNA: TGCAGCGTTGTTGTGCCCCTAATCTATGGCTACACCTTC. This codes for CSVVVPLIYGYTF.

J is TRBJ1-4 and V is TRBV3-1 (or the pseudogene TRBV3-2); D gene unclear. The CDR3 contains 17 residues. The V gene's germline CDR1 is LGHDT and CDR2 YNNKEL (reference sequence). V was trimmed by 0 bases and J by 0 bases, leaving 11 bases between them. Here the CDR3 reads CASSQDPTGATNEKLFF. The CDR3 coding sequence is TGTGCCAGCAGCCAAGATCCTACCGGAGCAACTAATGAAAAACTGTTTTTT.

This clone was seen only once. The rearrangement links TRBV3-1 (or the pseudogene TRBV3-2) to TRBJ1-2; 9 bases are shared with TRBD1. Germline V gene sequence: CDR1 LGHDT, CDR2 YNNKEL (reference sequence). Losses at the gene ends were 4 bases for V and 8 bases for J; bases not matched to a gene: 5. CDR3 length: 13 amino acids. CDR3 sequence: CASSPQGASGYTF. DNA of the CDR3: TGTGCCAGCAGCCCACAGGGGGCGTCCGGCTACACCTTC.

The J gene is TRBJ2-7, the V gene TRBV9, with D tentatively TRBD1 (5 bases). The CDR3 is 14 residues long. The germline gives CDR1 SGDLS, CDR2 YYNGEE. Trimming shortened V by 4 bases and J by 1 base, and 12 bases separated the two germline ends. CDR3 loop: CASSPLDSSYEQYF. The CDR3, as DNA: TGTGCCAGCAGCCCACTTGACAGTTCCTACGAGCAGTACTTC.

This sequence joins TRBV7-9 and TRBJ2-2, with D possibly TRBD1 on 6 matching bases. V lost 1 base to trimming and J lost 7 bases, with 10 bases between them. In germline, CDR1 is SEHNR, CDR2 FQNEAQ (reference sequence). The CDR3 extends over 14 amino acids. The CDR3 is CASSLDGGHGELFF. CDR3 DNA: TGTGCCAGCAGCTTAGATGGGGGACACGGGGAGCTGTTTTTT.